This T cell receptor (beta chain) was retrieved from a study of memory CD4+ T cells and cytomegalovirus serostatus. Overall study context: This sample comes from healthy Belgian adults, roughly nine CMV seropositive, approximately 23 seronegative.

Single viable CD3+CD4+CD8-CD45RO+ cells were sorted as the memory CD4+ T cells. Total CD4+ T cells were enriched by CD4 positive selection. Trimming pared 1 base from V and 5 bases from J, leaving 11 bases between. This CDR3 comprises 15 residues. Germline CDR1 KGHSH, CDR2 LQKENI. This clone was counted a single time. What it binds is not known. The method was immunoSEQ multiplex PCR; TCRdb's version includes in-frame clones alone and lacks a portion of them. The sample lists about 42,000 clones; around 78% were seen once. Study-wide findings and caveats: Each of approximately 73 CMV-associated TCRbeta sequences occurred in one to five individuals.

This TCR was sampled from an adult in good health and CMV-seronegative. This chain joins TRBV18 and TRBJ2-2; D is uncertain. The sequenced material came from memory CD4+ T cells from blood. CDR3 nucleotides: TGTGCCAGCTCACCACGGGTCACAGTTACCGGGGAGCTGTTTTTT. This encodes CASSPRVTVTGELFF.